Here is one T cell receptor beta chain with its context. Its antigen has not been determined. Base-call qualities are not available, and no considerably larger clone is one nucleotide away. The entry originates in a study of radiation and T cells in renal cell carcinoma (TCRdb year 2020). For context, the study as a whole: In total, 50 or so samples, comprising around 26 tumors and around 27 peripheral blood samples, were subjected to TCR beta sequencing. In the approximately 53 samples combined, around 3.9 million unique CDR3 nucleotide sequences were found, encoding 3,000,000 or so unique CDR3 amino acid sequences. The final blood draw took place at 4 weeks after radiation, the same time as nephrectomy.

TCR beta libraries were generated from genomic DNA with the immunoSEQ kit, following the manufacturer's recommendations. To prepare libraries, a first multiplex PCR with proprietary primers was run, followed by a second PCR that added unique barcodes, and a bead cleanup was done after each round. A kit-provided positive control reaction and a negative control reaction were included in every sample batch. The final libraries were assessed on an Agilent 4200 TapeStation D1000 ScreenTape, pooled by volume, and quantified by qPCR. Sequencing was performed on an Illumina NextSeq500 with a MidOutput 150-cycle cartridge, and 156 Read1 and 15 Index1 cycles were run with kit custom primers. The pooled library was loaded at 0.95 to 1 pM, with a roughly 21% PhiX control spiked in. Per the authors' processing: Vendor-processed data were analyzed in R, and a clonotype was defined as all T cells sharing the same CDR3 nucleotide sequence. In the clone abundance analyses, frequencies in each sample were normalized to that sample's 10,000 most abundant clones. Before analysis, public T cell clones were removed, and these numbered fewer than six per sample on average. A difference in abundance of at least 32-fold between compartments was used to define tumor-enriched and baseline blood-enriched clonotypes. Clonotypes expanded or contracted between blood time points were identified with a beta-binomial differential abundance model. Similarity between tumor and blood repertoires was quantified using the Baroni-Urbani and Buser coefficient, and groups were compared with two-tailed Wilcoxon tests in R. The table comes from immuneACCESS by way of TCRdb, which keeps in-frame sequences with V and J called. Part of the clones is missing from these tables; in studies checked, under half for an unresolved V gene and the rest for unknown reasons. V and J calls plus clone size are reproduced from that table; the DNA served to infer D and trimming. The sample contains some 64,000 clones, around 80% of them found a single time. About 6.4% of the sample is held by the ten biggest clonotypes.

Summary of the overall study and its limitations: Top tumor clonotypes rose in blood from baseline to 2 weeks post-radiation, then contracted by 4 weeks, suggesting transient expansion of tumor-resident clones. Dynamics of the blood repertoire were not tracked past 4 weeks after treatment. No pretreatment tumor biopsies were available, so the baseline intratumoral presence of clonotypes could not be determined. The single-armed trial design could not address effects of radiation dose or scheduling on the TCR repertoire.

The time point label on this specimen signifies: blood 4 weeks post-SBRT, at nephrectomy. According to the study, the label for this sample's treatment or condition signals: 15 Gy SBRT to primary tumor, nephrectomy 4 weeks later. Samples came from a clinical trial, in which primary renal cell carcinomas received 15 Gy stereotactic body radiation therapy followed by nephrectomy 4 weeks later. To follow tumor-enriched clonotypes, serial peripheral blood was collected from radiation-treated patients at baseline and at 2 weeks and 4 weeks after SBRT. Every patient had renal cell carcinoma of clear cell pathology. Genomic DNA for TCR sequencing was prepared using the QIAamp DNA Blood Mini Kit (Qiagen). Only samples passing all quality control checks were included in the analyses. V is reduced by 6 bases and J by 3 bases, leaving a spacing of 16 bases between them. Inclusive of the bounding cysteine and phenylalanine, the CDR3 is 15 residues long. Solely the CDR3 DNA is kept, with 45 bases framed from the first base. According to the germline V gene (reference sequence), CDR1 reads WNHNN and CDR2 reads SYGVQD.

In this chain, TRBV10-1 is recombined with TRBJ2-3, and possibly TRBD2, on 5 matching bases. The sequence came from a man between 60 and 70 years old with renal cell carcinoma. The sequencing used blood, collected from a patient whose treatment included radiotherapy and nephrectomy. CDR3 region: CASSAERGRTDTQYF. The DNA sequence reads TGCGCCAGCAGCGCGGAGAGAGGGCGAACAGATACGCAGTATTTT.